Described below is a single T cell receptor beta chain sequence and its context. These data come from a study of T cell changes during pregnancy in multiple sclerosis. Clones were sequenced by immunoSEQ multiplex PCR, and TCRdb holds only the in-frame ones, with some missing. Here the sample spans 90,000 to 150,000 clones, approximately 93% being singletons. The V end was cut by 0 bases, the J end by 4 bases, with 6 bases between. This CDR3 spans 13 amino acids. CDR1 is MNHEY, CDR2 SVGAGI, per germline. Specimen: peripheral blood, collected before pregnancy. The rearrangement uses TRBV6-5 and TRBJ1-1; D is undetermined. The source is a female donor with multiple sclerosis, enrolled in a pregnancy study. CDR3 in amino acids: CASSYSDSTEAFF. CDR3 in DNA: TGTGCCAGCAGTTACTCTGATAGCACTGAAGCTTTCTTT.